This paragraph reports one T cell receptor (beta chain). These data are taken from a study of shared clonotypes between healthy human individuals. Germline V gives CDR1 SGHAT, CDR2 FQNNGV. This CDR3 spans 18 amino acids. Losses at the gene ends were 5 bases for V and 5 bases for J; bases not matched to a gene: 11. The naive CD8 subset, CD45RO-negative cells positively selected for CCR7, excluded terminally differentiated effector memory CD45RA+ cells. The protocol was immunoSEQ multiplex PCR, while the TCRdb copy is restricted to in-frame clones and leaves out a portion. The sample yields under 1 million clones, around 92% seen once.

Sequencing used naive CD8+ T cells sorted from blood. V gene TRBV11-2 combines with J gene TRBJ2-1; 14 bases agree with TRBD2. The sequence derives from a young man in good health. CDR3 sequence: CASSLIPGLAGVDNEQFF. In DNA form, the CDR3 reads TGTGCCAGCAGCCTAATACCGGGACTAGCGGGAGTAGACAATGAGCAGTTCTTC.